The clone carrying this TCR beta chain occurred a few times. This sample is part of a study of human T cells and chemical hapten exposure. TCRdb re-called the RACE reads through MiXCR, storing one row per CDR3 protein. The table lists 80,000 to 95,000 distinct CDR3 sequences, 9.6% of them singletons. The time point denotes: pre-sensitization, week 0. Described treatment: therapeutic diphenylcyclopropenone sensitization with weekly scalp DPC. The TCR comes from a woman aged 40 to 49 with alopecia areata. Some clones in this sample may be carry-over from other donors' samples. The input for sequencing was whole blood, taken in connection with sensitization to the hapten diphenylcyclopropenone (DPC).

The chain's CDR3 is CAISAGTSQETQYF. The CDR3 DNA reads as TGTGCCATCAGTGCCGGGACATCACAAGAGACCCAGTACTTC. V gene TRBV10-3 combines with J gene TRBJ2-5; D may be TRBD1 (6 bases). Trimming took 4 bases from V and 2 from J, leaving 11 bases between them. The CDR3 runs 14 residues. CDR1 and CDR2 (germline): ENHRY, SYGVKD.